The text below deals with one TCR beta chain. What it binds is unknown. All patients experienced relapse after autologous stem cell transplantation, and brentuximab vedotin exposure was variable. When best responses were assessed, they were complete response, partial response or progressive disease. Sequencing was performed with immunoSEQ multiplex PCR; in TCRdb, only in-frame clones are kept and a portion is missing. The sample has 50,000 to 85,000 clones; 71% are singletons. This specimen belongs to a study of PD-1 blockade in classical Hodgkin lymphoma. Study details: On a schedule of every 2 weeks, patients received nivolumab 3 mg/kg intravenously.

Study-wide findings and caveats: By C4D1 there was a significant rise in CD4+ TCR diversity but not in CD8+ TCR diversity. Healthy donors were reported to have higher baseline TCR diversity than newly diagnosed patients.

With 5 bases clipped from V and 8 bases from J, the junction kept 8 bases outside the gene matches. The germline V gene has CDR1 SGHTA and CDR2 FQGNSA. The CDR3 is 14 residues long. The clonotype comes from a human donor with classical Hodgkin lymphoma. The sequences come from peripheral blood mononuclear cells (PBMCs), collected before the second cycle of nivolumab. The V call is TRBV7-2, the J call TRBJ2-1, with TRBD2 identical over 8 bases. Here the CDR3 reads CASSQRGGRDEQFF. The CDR3 DNA sequence: TGTGCCAGCAGCCAACGGGGGGGCCGCGATGAGCAGTTCTTC.